This T cell receptor beta chain was identified during a study of CD8+ T cells in alopecia areata. Trimming removed 4 bases from V and 2 bases from J; junction bases left unmatched: 7. The germline CDR1 and CDR2 sequences are SGHDT and YYEEEE. This CDR3 has 15 residues. Sequencing relied on a cDNA template that was reverse transcribed from extracted RNA. Repertoires were generated with immunoSEQ multiplex PCR, while TCRdb's copy carries only in-frame clones and drops some. This table has around 150,000 clones, less than 65% appearing once. Sequenced: CD8+ T cells sorted from blood. The genes are TRBV5-6 and TRBJ2-5; 8 bases line up with TRBD2. The receptor comes from a human donor in good health. CDR3 coding DNA: TGTGCCAGCAGCGGCGAACTAGCGGAGCAAGAGACCCAGTACTTC. Its protein product is CASSGELAEQETQYF.